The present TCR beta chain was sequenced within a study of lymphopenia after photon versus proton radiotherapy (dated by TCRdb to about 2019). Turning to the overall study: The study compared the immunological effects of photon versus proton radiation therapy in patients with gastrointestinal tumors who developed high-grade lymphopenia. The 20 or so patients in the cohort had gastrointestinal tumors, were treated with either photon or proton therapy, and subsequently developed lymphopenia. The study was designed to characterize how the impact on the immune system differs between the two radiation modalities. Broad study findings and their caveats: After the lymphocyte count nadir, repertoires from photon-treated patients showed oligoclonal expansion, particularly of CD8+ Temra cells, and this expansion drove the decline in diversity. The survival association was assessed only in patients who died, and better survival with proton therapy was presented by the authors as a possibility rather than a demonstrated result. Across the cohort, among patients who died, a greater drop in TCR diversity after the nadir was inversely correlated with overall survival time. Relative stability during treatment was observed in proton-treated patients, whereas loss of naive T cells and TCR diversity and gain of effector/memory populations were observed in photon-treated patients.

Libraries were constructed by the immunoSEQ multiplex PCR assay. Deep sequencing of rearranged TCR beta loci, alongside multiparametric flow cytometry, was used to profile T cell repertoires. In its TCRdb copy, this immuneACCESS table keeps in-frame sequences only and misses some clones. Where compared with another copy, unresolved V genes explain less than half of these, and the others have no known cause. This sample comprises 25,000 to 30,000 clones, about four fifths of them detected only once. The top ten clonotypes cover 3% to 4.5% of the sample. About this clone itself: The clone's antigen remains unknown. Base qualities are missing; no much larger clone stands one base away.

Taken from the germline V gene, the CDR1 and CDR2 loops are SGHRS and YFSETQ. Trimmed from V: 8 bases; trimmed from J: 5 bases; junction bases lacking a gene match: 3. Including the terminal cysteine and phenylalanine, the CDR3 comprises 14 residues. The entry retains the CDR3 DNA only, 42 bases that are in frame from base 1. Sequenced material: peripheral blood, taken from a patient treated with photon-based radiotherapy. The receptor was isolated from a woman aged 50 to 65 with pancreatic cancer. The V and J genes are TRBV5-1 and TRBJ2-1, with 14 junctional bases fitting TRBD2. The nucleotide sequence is TGCGCCAGTAAGGGACTAGCGGGAGACAATGAGCAGTTCTTC. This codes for CASKGLAGDNEQFF.